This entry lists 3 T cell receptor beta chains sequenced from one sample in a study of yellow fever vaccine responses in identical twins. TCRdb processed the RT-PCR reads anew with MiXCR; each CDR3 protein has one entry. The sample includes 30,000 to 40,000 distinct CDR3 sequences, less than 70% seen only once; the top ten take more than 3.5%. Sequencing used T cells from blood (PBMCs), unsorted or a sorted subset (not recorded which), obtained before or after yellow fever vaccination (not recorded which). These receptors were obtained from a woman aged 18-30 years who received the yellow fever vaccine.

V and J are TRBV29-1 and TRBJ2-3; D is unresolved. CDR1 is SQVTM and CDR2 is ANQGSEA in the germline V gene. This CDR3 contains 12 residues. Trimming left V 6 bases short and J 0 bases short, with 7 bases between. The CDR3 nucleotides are TGCAGCGTCCAACCAAGCACAGATACGCAGTATTTT. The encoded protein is CSVQPSTDTQYF.

CDR3 loop: CSVDQGVNTGELFF. CDR3 DNA: TGCAGCGTTGATCAGGGGGTGAACACCGGGGAGCTGTTTTTT. The chain joins TRBV29-1 to TRBJ2-2; 7 nucleotides agree with TRBD1. Losses at the gene ends were 3 bases for V and 1 base for J; bases not matched to a gene: 2. This CDR3 spans 14 amino acids. Germline CDR1 and CDR2: SQVTM and ANQGSEA.

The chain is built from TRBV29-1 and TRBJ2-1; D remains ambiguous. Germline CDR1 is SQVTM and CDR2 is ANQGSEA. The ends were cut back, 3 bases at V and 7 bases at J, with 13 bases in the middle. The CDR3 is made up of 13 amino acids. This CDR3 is CSVEGGNGNEQFF. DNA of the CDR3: TGCAGCGTTGAGGGCGGCAATGGGAATGAGCAGTTCTTC.